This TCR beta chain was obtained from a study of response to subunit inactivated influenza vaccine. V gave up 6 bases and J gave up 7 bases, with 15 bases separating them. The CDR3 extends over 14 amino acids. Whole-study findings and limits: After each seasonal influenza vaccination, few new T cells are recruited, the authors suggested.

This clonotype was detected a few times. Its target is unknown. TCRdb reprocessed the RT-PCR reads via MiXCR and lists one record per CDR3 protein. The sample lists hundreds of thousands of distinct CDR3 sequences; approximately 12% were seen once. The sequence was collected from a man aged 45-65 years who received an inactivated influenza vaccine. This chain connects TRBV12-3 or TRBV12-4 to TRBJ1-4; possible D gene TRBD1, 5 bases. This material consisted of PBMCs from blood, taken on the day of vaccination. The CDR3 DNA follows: TGTGCCAGCAGCAAACAGGAAGTAGGTGAAAAACTGTTTTTT. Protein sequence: CASSKQEVGEKLFF.